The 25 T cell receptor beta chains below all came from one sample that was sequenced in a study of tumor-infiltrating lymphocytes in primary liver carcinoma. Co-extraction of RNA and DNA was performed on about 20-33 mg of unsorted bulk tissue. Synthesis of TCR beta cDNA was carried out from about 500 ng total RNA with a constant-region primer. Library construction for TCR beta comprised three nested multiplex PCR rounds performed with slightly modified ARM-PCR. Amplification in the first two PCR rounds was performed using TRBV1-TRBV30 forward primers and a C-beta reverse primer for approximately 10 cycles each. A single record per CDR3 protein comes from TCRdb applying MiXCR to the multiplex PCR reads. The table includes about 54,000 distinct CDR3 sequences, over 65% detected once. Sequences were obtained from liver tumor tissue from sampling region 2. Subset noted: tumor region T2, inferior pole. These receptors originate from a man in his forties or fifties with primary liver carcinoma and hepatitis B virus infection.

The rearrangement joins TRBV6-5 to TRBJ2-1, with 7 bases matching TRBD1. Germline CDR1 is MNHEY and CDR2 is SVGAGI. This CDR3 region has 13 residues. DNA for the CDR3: TGTGTTAGCAGTTCGGGGACAGCCAGGAAGCAGTTCTTC. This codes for CVSSSGTARKQFF.

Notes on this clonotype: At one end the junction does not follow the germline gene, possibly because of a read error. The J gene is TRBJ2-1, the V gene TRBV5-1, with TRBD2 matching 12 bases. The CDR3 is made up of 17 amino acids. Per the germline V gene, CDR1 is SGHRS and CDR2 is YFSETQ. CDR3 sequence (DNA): TGCGCCAGTAGCTTGATAGGACTAGCGGGATCCGGGGGTGAGCAGTTCTTC. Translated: CASSLIGLAGSGGEQFF.

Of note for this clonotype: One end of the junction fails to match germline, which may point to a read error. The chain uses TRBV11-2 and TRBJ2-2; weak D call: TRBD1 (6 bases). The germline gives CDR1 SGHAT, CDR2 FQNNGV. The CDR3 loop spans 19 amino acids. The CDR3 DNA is TGTGCCGGCAGCATAGATCGAGGGGGAGTGCTCCCGAACACCGGGGAGCTGTTTTTT. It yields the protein CAGSIDRGGVLPNTGELFF.

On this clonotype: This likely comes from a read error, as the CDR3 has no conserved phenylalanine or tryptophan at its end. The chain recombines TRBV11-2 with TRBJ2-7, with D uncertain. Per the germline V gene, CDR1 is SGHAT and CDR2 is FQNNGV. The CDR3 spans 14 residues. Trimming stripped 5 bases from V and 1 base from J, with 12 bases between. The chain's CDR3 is CASSLTDGSYEQYL. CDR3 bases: TGTGCCAGCAGCCTAACCGACGGATCCTACGAGCAGTACCTC.

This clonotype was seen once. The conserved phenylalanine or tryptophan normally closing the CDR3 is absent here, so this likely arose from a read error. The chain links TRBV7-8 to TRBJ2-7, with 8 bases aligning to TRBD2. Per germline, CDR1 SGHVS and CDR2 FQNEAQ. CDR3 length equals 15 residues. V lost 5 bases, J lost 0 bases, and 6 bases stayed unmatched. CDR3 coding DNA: TGTGCCAGCAGCCTCGGGACTAGGGGCTCCTACGAGCAGTACCTC. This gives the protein CASSLGTRGSYEQYL.

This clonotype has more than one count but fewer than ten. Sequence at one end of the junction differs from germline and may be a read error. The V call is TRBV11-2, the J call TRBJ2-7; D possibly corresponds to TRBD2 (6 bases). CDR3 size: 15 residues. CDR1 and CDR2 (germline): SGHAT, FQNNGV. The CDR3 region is CASILGGTLPYEQYF. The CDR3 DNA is TGCGCCAGCATCCTCGGCGGGACTCTACCATACGAGCAGTACTTC.

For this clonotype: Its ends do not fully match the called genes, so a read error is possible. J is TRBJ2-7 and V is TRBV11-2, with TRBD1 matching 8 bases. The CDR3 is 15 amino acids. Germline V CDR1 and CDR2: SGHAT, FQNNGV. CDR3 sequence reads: CASSLDRGLTYVQYF. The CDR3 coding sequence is TGTGCCAGCAGCTTAGACAGGGGGCTTACTTACGTGCAGTACTTC.

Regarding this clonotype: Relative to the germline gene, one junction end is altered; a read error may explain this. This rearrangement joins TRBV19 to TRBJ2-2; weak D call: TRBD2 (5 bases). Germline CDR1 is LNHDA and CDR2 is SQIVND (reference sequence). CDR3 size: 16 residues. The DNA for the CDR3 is TGTGCCAGTAGTAGAACGTCGGACGCGATCACCGGGAAGCTGTTTTTT. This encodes CASSRTSDAITGKLFF.

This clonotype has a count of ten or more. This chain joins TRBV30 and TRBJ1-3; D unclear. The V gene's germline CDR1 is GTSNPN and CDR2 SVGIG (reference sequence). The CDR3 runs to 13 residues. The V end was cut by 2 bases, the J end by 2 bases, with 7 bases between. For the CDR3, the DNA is TGTGCCTGGAGTCAGGAGGCTGGAAACACCATATATTTT. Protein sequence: CAWSQEAGNTIYF. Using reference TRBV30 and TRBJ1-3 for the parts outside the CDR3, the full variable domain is SQTIHQWPATLVQPVGSPLSLECTVEGTSNPNLYWYRQAAGRGLQLLFYSVGIGQISSEVPQNLSASRPQDRQFILSSKKLLLSDSGFYLCAWSQEAGNTIYFGEGSWLTVV.

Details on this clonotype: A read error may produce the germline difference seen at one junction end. The CDR3 nucleotides read TGTGCCAGCAGTTCCATGACAGGGTGTAATTCACTCCTCCACTTT. This gives the protein CASSSMTGCNSLLHF. The chain carries TRBV12-3 or TRBV12-4 and TRBJ1-6; 7 bases are shared with TRBD1. This CDR3 has 15 residues.

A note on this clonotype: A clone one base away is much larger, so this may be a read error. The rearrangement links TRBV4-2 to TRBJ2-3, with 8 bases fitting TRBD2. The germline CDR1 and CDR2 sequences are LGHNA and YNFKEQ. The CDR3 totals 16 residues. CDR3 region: CASSQATSGNTDTQCF. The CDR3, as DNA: TGTGCCAGCAGCCAAGCAACTAGCGGAAACACAGATACGCAGTGTTTT.

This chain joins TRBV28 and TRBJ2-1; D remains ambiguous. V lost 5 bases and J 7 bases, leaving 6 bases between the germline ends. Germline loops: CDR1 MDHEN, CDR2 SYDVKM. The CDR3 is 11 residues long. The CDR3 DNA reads TGTGCCAGCAGTAGGGCGAATGAGCAGTTCTTC. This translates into CASSRANEQFF.

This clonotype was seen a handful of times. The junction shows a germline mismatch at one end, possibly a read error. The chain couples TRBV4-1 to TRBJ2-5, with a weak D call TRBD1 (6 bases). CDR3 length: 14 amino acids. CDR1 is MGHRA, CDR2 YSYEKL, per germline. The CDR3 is CTSSYSERGETQYF. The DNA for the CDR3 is TGCACCAGCAGCTACAGCGAGAGGGGGGAGACCCAGTACTTC.

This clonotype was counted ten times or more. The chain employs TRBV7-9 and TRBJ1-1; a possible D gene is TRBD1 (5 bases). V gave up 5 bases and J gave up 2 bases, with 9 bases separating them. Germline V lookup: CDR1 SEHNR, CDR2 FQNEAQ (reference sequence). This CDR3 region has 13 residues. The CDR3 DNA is TGTGCCAGCAGCCCCGGACAAAACACTGAAGCTTTCTTT. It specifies CASSPGQNTEAFF.

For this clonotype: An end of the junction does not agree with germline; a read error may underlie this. DNA for the CDR3: TGTGCTAGCAGACCACCGGACAGGGGAGAAAATTCACTCCTCCACTTT. Translating gives CASRPPDRGENSLLHF. The chain has TRBV6-6 and TRBJ1-6; 9 nucleotides line up with TRBD1. The CDR3 has 16 residues. Germline lookup yields CDR1 MNHNY and CDR2 SVGAGI (reference sequence).

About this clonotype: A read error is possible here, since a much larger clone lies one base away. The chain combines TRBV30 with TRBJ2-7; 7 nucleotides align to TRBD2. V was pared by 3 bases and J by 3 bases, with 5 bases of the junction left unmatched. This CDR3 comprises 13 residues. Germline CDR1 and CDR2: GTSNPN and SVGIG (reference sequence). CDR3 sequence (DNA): TGTGCCTGGAGGACTAGCTACTTCTACGAGCAGTACTTC. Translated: CAWRTSYFYEQYF. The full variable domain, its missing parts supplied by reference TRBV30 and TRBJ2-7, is SQTIHQWPATLVQPVGSPLSLECTVEGTSNPNLYWYRQAAGRGLQLLFYSVGIGQISSEVPQNLSASRPQDRQFILSSKKLLLSDSGFYLCAWRTSYFYEQYFGPGTRLTVT.

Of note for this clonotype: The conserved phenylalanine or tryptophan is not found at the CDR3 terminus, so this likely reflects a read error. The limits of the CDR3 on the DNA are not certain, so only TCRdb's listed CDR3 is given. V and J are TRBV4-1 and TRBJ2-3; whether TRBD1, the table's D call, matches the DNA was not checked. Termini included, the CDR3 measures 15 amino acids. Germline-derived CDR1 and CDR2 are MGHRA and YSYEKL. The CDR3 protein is CASSQVSDITDTRYS.

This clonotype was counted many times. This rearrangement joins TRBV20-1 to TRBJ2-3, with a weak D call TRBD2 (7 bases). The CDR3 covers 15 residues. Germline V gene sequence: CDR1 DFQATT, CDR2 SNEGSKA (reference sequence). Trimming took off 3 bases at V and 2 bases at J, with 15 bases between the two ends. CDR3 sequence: CSASTAGANTDTQYF. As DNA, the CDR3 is TGCAGTGCTAGCACCGCGGGGGCAAACACAGATACGCAGTATTTT.

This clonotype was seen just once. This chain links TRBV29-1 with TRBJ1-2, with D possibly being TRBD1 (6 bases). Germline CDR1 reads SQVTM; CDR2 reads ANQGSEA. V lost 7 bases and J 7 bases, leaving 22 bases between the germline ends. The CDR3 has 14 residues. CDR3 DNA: TGCAGCGACAGTGAACAGGGTCGCCCCTCTGGCTACACCTTC. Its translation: CSDSEQGRPSGYTF. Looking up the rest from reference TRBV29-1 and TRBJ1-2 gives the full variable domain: SAVISQKPSRDICQRGTSLTIQCQVDSQVTMMFWYRQQPGQSLTLIATANQGSEATYESGFVIDKFPISRPNLTFSTLTVSNMSPEDSSIYLCSDSEQGRPSGYTFGSGTRLTVV.

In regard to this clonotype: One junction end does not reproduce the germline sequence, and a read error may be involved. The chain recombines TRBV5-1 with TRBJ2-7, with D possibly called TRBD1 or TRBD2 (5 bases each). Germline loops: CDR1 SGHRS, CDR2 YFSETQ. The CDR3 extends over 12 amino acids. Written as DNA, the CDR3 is TGTGCCAGCACCGATTTAGGGACCGAGCAGTACTTC. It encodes CASTDLGTEQYF.

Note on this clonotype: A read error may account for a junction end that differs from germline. The DNA for the CDR3 is TGTGTCAGCAGTCCCCGGGGCAGGAGGAACACTGAAGCTTTCTTT. This codes for CVSSPRGRRNTEAFF. The chain combines TRBV12-3 or TRBV12-4 with TRBJ1-1, with D perhaps TRBD1 (5 bases). The CDR3 totals 15 residues.

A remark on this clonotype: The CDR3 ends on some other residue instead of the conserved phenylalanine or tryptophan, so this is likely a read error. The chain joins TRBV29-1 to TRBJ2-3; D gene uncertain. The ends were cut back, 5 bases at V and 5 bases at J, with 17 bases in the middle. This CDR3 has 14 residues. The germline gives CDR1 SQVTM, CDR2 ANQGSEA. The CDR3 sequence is CSVSGEPVGDTQYL. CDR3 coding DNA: TGCAGCGTTTCGGGTGAGCCGGTGGGAGATACGCAGTATTTA.

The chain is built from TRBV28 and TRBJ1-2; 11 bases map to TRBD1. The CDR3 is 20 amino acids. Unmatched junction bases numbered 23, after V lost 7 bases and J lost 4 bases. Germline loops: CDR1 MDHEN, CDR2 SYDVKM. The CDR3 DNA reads TGTGCCAGCACTTCGACCGGGACAGGGGGAACCCGCGATGCCCTCTATGGCTACACCTTC. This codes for CASTSTGTGGTRDALYGYTF.

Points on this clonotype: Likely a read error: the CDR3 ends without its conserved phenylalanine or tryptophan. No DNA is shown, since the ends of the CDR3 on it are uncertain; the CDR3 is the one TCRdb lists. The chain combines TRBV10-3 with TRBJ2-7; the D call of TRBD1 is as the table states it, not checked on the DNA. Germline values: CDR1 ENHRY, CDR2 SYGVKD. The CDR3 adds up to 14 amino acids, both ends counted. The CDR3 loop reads CAITARQGKHEQYL.

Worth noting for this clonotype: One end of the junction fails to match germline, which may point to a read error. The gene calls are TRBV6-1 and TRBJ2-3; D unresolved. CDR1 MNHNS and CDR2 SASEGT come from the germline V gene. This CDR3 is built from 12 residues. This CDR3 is CASSGITDTQYF. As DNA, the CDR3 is TGTGCCAGCAGTGGCATCACAGATACACAGTATTTT.